The 19 T cell receptor beta chains below come from one sample, sequenced in a study of T cells in Graves' hyperthyroidism and ophthalmopathy (dated by TCRdb to the late 2010s). The library was prepared using multiplex PCR. TCRdb names Illumina HiSeq 2000 as the instrument used. The TCR beta CDR3 regions were amplified from RNA transcripts. The first round of RT-PCR for the TCR CDR3 was performed with the HTBI primer set and the Qiagen OneStep RT-PCR kit. TCRdb's own reprocessing of the public reads used fastp at Q25 and MiXCR and kept productive beta chains. Here each entry gathers all rows of one CDR3 protein and keeps the most common genes and DNA. The table for this sample lists some 560,000 distinct CDR3 sequences; about 14% of them were counted only once. Roughly 13% of the sample rests with the top ten. Sequenced input: blood. Receptors were obtained from a woman between 35 and 50 years old with Graves' hyperthyroidism.

In this sample, this clonotype turned up many times. The chain recombines TRBV28 with TRBJ2-1, with 8 bases identical to TRBD1. This CDR3 contains 14 residues. The germline gives CDR1 MDHEN, CDR2 SYDVKM. V was clipped by 5 bases and J by 4 bases; unmatched bases: 4. The CDR3 loop reads CASSPGQDYNEQFF. CDR3 DNA sequence: TGTGCCAGCAGTCCGGGACAGGATTACAATGAGCAGTTCTTC.

CDR3 protein: CASSYSSRGHSYEQYF. CDR3 DNA sequence: TGTGCCAGCAGTTACTCGAGTAGGGGTCATTCCTACGAGCAGTACTTC. The chain carries TRBV6-6 and TRBJ2-7; D perhaps matches TRBD1 (5 bases). V lost 0 bases and J 1 base, leaving 13 bases between the germline ends. CDR1 and CDR2 from the germline V gene are MNHNY and SVGAGI (reference sequence). The CDR3 totals 16 residues.

This clonotype was counted only a few times. The chain employs TRBV2 and TRBJ2-5; D is undetermined. The CDR3 length is 11 residues. Trimming stripped 5 bases from V and 5 bases from J, with 6 bases between. From germline, CDR1 is SNHLY and CDR2 FYNNEI. The chain's CDR3 is CASSKLETQYF. The CDR3 DNA is TGTGCCAGCAGTAAGCTGGAGACCCAGTACTTC.

This clonotype was seen repeatedly, ten times or more. This rearrangement joins TRBV2 to TRBJ2-7; 9 nucleotides match TRBD2. The CDR3 runs 16 residues. V shed 3 bases, J shed 3 bases, and the junction held 9 bases outside the gene matches. The germline V gene has CDR1 SNHLY and CDR2 FYNNEI. The CDR3 spells CASSDAGGTSVYEQYF. For the CDR3, the DNA is TGTGCCAGCAGTGATGCGGGAGGGACCTCCGTCTACGAGCAGTACTTC. The variable domain in full, with the rest retrieved from reference TRBV2 and TRBJ2-7, is EPEVTQTPSHQVTQMGQEVILRCVPISNHLYFYWYRQILGQKVEFLVSFYNNEISEKSEIFDDQFSVERPDGSNFTLKIRSTKLEDSAMYFCASSDAGGTSVYEQYFGPGTRLTVT.

This clonotype was counted a few times. The J gene is TRBJ1-3, the V gene TRBV12-3 or TRBV12-4; TRBD1 might be the D (6 bases). V lost 1 base, J lost 0 bases, and 16 bases lay in between. CDR3 length: 18 amino acids. The CDR3 region is CASSLGSGHSSSGNTIYF. The CDR3 coding sequence is TGTGCCAGCAGTTTAGGATCGGGACACTCCAGCTCTGGAAACACCATATATTTT.

In its sample, this clonotype was seen a few times. The chain joins TRBV29-1 to TRBJ2-2, with TRBD2 matching over 7 bases. The germline gives CDR1 SQVTM, CDR2 ANQGSEA. CDR3 length: 14 amino acids. The CDR3 sequence: CSIVRGDITGELFF. DNA of the CDR3: TGCAGTATTGTCCGGGGGGATATCACCGGGGAGCTGTTTTTT.

This clonotype has at least ten counts. The chain couples TRBV7-9 to TRBJ2-3; 12 nucleotides align to TRBD1. V shed 3 bases, J shed 5 bases, and the junction held 6 bases outside the gene matches. The CDR3 is made up of 16 amino acids. The V gene's germline CDR1 is SEHNR and CDR2 FQNEAQ (reference sequence). The DNA for the CDR3 is TGTGCCAGCAGCTTTCCCGGGACAGGGGGCAGAGATACGCAGTATTTT. This encodes CASSFPGTGGRDTQYF.

The gene calls are TRBV11-3 and TRBJ2-2, with 10 nucleotides matching TRBD1. Germline V lookup: CDR1 SGHNT, CDR2 YENEEA. Trimming cost V 5 bases and J 3 bases; bases outside gene matches: 9. The CDR3 sequence is 17 residues long. The CDR3 loop reads CASSGRDRGFDTGELFF. The CDR3 bases are TGTGCCAGCAGCGGCCGGGACAGGGGTTTTGACACCGGGGAGCTGTTTTTT.

In this sample, this clonotype turned up many times. The chain uses TRBV6-1 and TRBJ2-4; 14 bases match TRBD2. V gave up 7 bases and J gave up 2 bases; unmatched junction bases: 4. The CDR3 is 16 amino acids. Per germline, CDR1 MNHNS and CDR2 SASEGT. For the CDR3, the DNA is TGTGCCAGCATGGGACTAGCGGGAGTTTCCAAAAACATTCAGTACTTC. It yields the protein CASMGLAGVSKNIQYF.

In this sample, this clonotype turned up many times. CDR3 sequence: CAWTRLGGDTEAFF. DNA for the CDR3: TGTGCCTGGACCCGCCTCGGGGGGGACACTGAAGCTTTCTTT. The gene calls are TRBV30 and TRBJ1-1; weak D call: TRBD1 (5 bases). V shed 4 bases and J shed 3 bases, with 15 bases lying between them. Germline V gives CDR1 GTSNPN, CDR2 SVGIG (reference sequence). This CDR3 comprises 14 residues. Looking up the rest from reference TRBV30 and TRBJ1-1 gives the full variable domain: SQTIHQWPATLVQPVGSPLSLECTVEGTSNPNLYWYRQAAGRGLQLLFYSVGIGQISSEVPQNLSASRPQDRQFILSSKKLLLSDSGFYLCAWTRLGGDTEAFFGQGTRLTVV.

In this sample, this clonotype turned up many times. This chain connects TRBV20-1 to TRBJ1-6; D is unresolved. V was trimmed by 0 bases and J by 4 bases, leaving 7 bases between them. This CDR3 is 14 amino acids long. CDR1 and CDR2 (germline): DFQATT, SNEGSKA (reference sequence). As DNA, the CDR3 is TGCAGTGCTAGAGAGCGGGATTATAATTCACCCCTCCACTTT. Amino acids: CSARERDYNSPLHF.

In its sample, this clonotype was seen a few times. The genes are TRBV10-3 and TRBJ2-3, with D unclear. The germline CDR1 and CDR2 sequences are ENHRY and SYGVKD. The CDR3 consists of 13 residues. V lost 8 bases and J 0 bases, leaving 9 bases between the germline ends. The CDR3 DNA is TGTGCCATCGGTGGAATAAGCACAGATACGCAGTATTTT. Translation gives CAIGGISTDTQYF.

A word on this clonotype: A much more abundant neighbour one base away suggests this may be a read error. The chain couples TRBV24-1 to TRBJ2-3; tentatively, D is TRBD1 or TRBD2 (5 bases each). The CDR3 has 17 amino acids. The germline gives CDR1 KGHDR, CDR2 SFDVKD. CDR3 DNA: TGTGGCACCAGTTCTAGGTCGGTGAAGTGGGGGACAGATACGCAGTATTTT. Its translation is CGTSSRSVKWGTDTQYF.

The J gene is TRBJ2-5, the V gene TRBV10-2; 10 nucleotides agree with TRBD2. Per germline, CDR1 WSHSY and CDR2 SAAADI. This CDR3 contains 13 residues. The junction had 5 bases not matched to a gene; V was cut back by 8 bases and J by 5 bases. The CDR3, as DNA: TGCGCCAGCGGGGGACTAGCGAAGGAGACCCAGTACTTC. Encoded protein: CASGGLAKETQYF.

This clonotype was seen ten or more times. This chain connects TRBV28 to TRBJ1-4; TRBD1 aligns across 7 bases. CDR3 length: 14 residues. The germline CDR1 and CDR2 sequences are MDHEN and SYDVKM. J was trimmed by 5 bases and V by 6 bases; bases with no gene match: 6. This CDR3 reads CASRTTGPNEKLFF. The CDR3 nucleotides read TGTGCCAGCAGAACGACAGGGCCGAATGAAAAACTGTTTTTT.

The J gene is TRBJ2-7, the V gene TRBV6-1, with 7 positions matching TRBD2. Per the germline V gene, CDR1 is MNHNS and CDR2 is SASEGT. With 5 bases clipped from V and 2 bases from J, the junction kept 12 bases outside the gene matches. The CDR3 totals 16 residues. DNA for the CDR3: TGTGCCAGCAGTCCCTGGGGTGAAGCGGGAACCTACGAGCAGTACTTC. Translation: CASSPWGEAGTYEQYF.

The sample holds a few counts of this clonotype. The CDR3 nucleotides read TGCGCCAGCAGCTTATGGAGTGGTGGCTACACCTTC. Translated, it gives CASSLWSGGYTF. The rearrangement links TRBV5-1 to TRBJ1-2, with D unresolved. Trimming removed 2 bases at V and 7 bases at J, with 9 bases between. Per germline, CDR1 SGHRS and CDR2 YFSETQ. This CDR3 has 12 amino acids.

In its sample, this clonotype was seen many times. The V and J genes are TRBV9 and TRBJ1-1; TRBD1 matches at 10 bases. In germline, CDR1 is SGDLS, CDR2 YYNGEE. This CDR3 comprises 16 residues. V trimming: 2 bases; J trimming: 4 bases; junction bases outside the gene matches: 8. CDR3 sequence: CASSVTGQGVATEAFF. In DNA, the CDR3 is TGTGCCAGCAGCGTGACCGGACAGGGGGTCGCCACTGAAGCTTTCTTT.

In this sample, this clonotype turned up many times. The chain has TRBV9 and TRBJ1-1; the D gene is possibly TRBD1 (6 bases). V was trimmed by 0 bases and J by 4 bases, leaving 13 bases between them. The CDR3 length is 15 residues. Germline V gene lookup returns CDR1 SGDLS and CDR2 YYNGEE. The CDR3 DNA sequence: TGTGCCAGCAGCGTAGGTTCAGGGGAAGGCACTGAAGCTTTCTTT. Translated, it gives CASSVGSGEGTEAFF.